A selection of T cell receptor beta chains follows, all from one sample in a study of CD8 T cells in ankylosing spondylitis. TCRdb re-called the 5' RACE reads through MiXCR, storing one row per CDR3 protein. The sample has approximately 200,000 distinct CDR3 sequences, 13% seen once; the top ten hold 16%. The material sequenced was blood, either unsorted or a sorted T cell fraction (not recorded which). Source of these receptors: a male donor with ankylosing spondylitis or in good health (not recorded which). Each CDR3 is given with its conserved first and last residue. D genes are given only for firm matches. Rows may omit the clone size; those that give it use once, few, many or a size class.

many	.	TRBV3-1	TRBJ2-3	TGTGCCAGCAGCCAACCTAGCACAGATACGCAGTATTTT	CASSQPSTDTQYF
few	TRBD1	TRBV6-5	TRBJ2-3	TGTGCCAGCAGTTGGGGACAGGGAGGGACAGATACGCAGTATTTT	CASSWGQGGTDTQYF
.	TRBD1	TRBV3-1	TRBJ1-3	TGTGCCAGCAGCCTAGGGGCTAGGCGGGACAGGGGGACTGGAAACACCATATATTTT	CASSLGARRDRGTGNTIYF
.	TRBD2	TRBV5-1	TRBJ2-7	TGCGCCAGCAGCCCGCCCCGGGGGCGGGGGGACTACGAGCAGTACTTC	CASSPPRGRGDYEQYF
.	.	TRBV18	TRBJ2-7	TGTGCCAGCTCAGGGGGCTCGGGGCTATCCTACGAGCAGTACTTC	CASSGGSGLSYEQYF
.	.	TRBV10-3	TRBJ2-1	TGTGCCATCAGTGAGCGGAGCTGGGCTTACTACTACAATGAGCAGTTCTTC	CAISERSWAYYYNEQFF
.	.	TRBV27	TRBJ2-5	TGTGCCAGCAGTTTTGGGGTCTTTGAGACCCAGTACTTC	CASSFGVFETQYF
.	.	TRBV20-1	TRBJ2-5	TGCAGTGCTAGCGGCAGGAACAAAGAGACCCAGTACTTC	CSASGRNKETQYF
.	TRBD2	TRBV5-1	TRBJ2-3	TGCGCCAGCAGCCTTCCACGCCCTTTAGCGGGGGATTCCAGAGATACGCAGTATTTT	CASSLPRPLAGDSRDTQYF
.	TRBD2	TRBV3-1	TRBJ2-2	TGTGCCAGCAGCACGATAGCGGGAGCCCCGGGGACCGGGGAGCTGTTTTTT	CASSTIAGAPGTGELFF
.	TRBD2	TRBV27	TRBJ2-1	TGTGCCAGCGCGACCGGGACTAGCGGCTACAATGAGCAGTTCTTC	CASATGTSGYNEQFF
.	.	TRBV12-3/TRBV12-4	TRBJ1-1	TGTGCCAGCAGTCTGCTGACAGTTGAAGCTTTCTTT	CASSLLTVEAFF
few	TRBD2	TRBV30	TRBJ2-2	TGTGCCGGATGGGGGGGGAACACCGGGGAGCTGTTTTTT	CAGWGGNTGELFF
.	TRBD1	TRBV7-6	TRBJ2-1	TGTGCCAGCAGCCCTCCCCGGACAGGCTCCTACAATGAGCAGTTCTTC	CASSPPRTGSYNEQFF
.	.	TRBV27	TRBJ1-1	TGTGCCAGCAGTTACGGGGGATTCAACACTGAAGCTTTCTTT	CASSYGGFNTEAFF
.	.	TRBV7-9	TRBJ2-7	TGTGCCAGCAGCTTAGAAGGCAGCCGCTCCTACGAGCAGTACTTC	CASSLEGSRSYEQYF
.	.	TRBV7-2	TRBJ2-3	TGTGCCAGCAGCTTTTTAGGTTGGGCGCAGTATTTT	CASSFLGWAQYF
.	TRBD1	TRBV4-1	TRBJ2-5	TGCGCCAGCAGCCAAGCAGGGGGACCTCAAGAGACCCAGTACTTC	CASSQAGGPQETQYF
.	.	TRBV4-1	TRBJ2-5	TGCGCCAGCAGCCCACAGGAACTAGGGACCCCCCAAGAGACCCAGTACTTC	CASSPQELGTPQETQYF
.	.	TRBV5-1	TRBJ2-3	TGCGCCAGCAGCTTACGGGACCCAGATACGCAGTATTTT	CASSLRDPDTQYF
.	.	TRBV2	TRBJ2-3	TGTGCCATAGTAGTGAGCCCAGATACGCAGTATTTT	CAIVVSPDTQYF
.	.	TRBV4-2	TRBJ1-2	TGTGCCAGCAGCCAAGAGCAGGGATTGGGCTACACCTTC	CASSQEQGLGYTF
.	.	TRBV4-1	TRBJ2-1	TGCGCCAGCAGCCAAGATAGGGAGTCGGGCAATGAGCAGTTCTTC	CASSQDRESGNEQFF
once	TRBD1	TRBV5-6	TRBJ1-2	TGTGCCAGCAGCCCGGGAGTGACAGGGAATGGCTACACCTTC	CASSPGVTGNGYTF
many	.	TRBV10-3	TRBJ1-3	TGTGCCACCGAGGGGGATTCGGGAAACACCATATATTTT	CATEGDSGNTIYF
.	.	TRBV20-1	TRBJ2-3	TGCAGTGCTAGAGATCGGTGGGCCGGGAGCACAGATACGCAGTATTTT	CSARDRWAGSTDTQYF
.	TRBD1	TRBV27	TRBJ1-1	TGTGCCAGCAGTCAATCGACAGGGTGGACTGAAGCTTTCTTT	CASSQSTGWTEAFF
many	.	TRBV29-1	TRBJ1-1	TGCAGCGTTGAAGATCAGCCGGGCGTCGGTGAAGCTTTCTTT	CSVEDQPGVGEAFF
.	TRBD2	TRBV20-1	TRBJ2-7	TGCAGTGCTAGAGGACTCCTAGCGGGGGCCCTATACGAGCAGTACTTC	CSARGLLAGALYEQYF
many	.	TRBV12-3/TRBV12-4	TRBJ1-1	TGTGCCAGCAGTCAAGGATTGAACACTGAAGCTTTCTTT	CASSQGLNTEAFF
few	TRBD2	TRBV12-3/TRBV12-4	TRBJ2-1	TGTGCCAGCAGTATTAGCGGGGGACGCTTCAACAATGAGCAGTTCTTC	CASSISGGRFNNEQFF
.	TRBD2	TRBV12-3/TRBV12-4	TRBJ2-1	TGTGCCAGCAGTGCGGGACTAGCGAATGAGCAGTTCTTC	CASSAGLANEQFF
.	.	TRBV4-1	TRBJ2-1	TGCGCCAGCAGCAGTCGAGCGGTCTCCTACAATGAGCAGTTCTTC	CASSSRAVSYNEQFF
few	.	TRBV5-1	TRBJ2-3	TGCGCCAGCAGCTTATGGGGGGCCAGCACAGATACGCAGTATTTT	CASSLWGASTDTQYF
few	TRBD1	TRBV5-1	TRBJ1-1	TGCGCCAGCAGCCCAGGGGGTTTGGGCGCTGAAGCTTTCTTT	CASSPGGLGAEAFF
.	.	TRBV6-2/TRBV6-3	TRBJ1-1	TGTGCCAGCAGTTCCCCAGTGTCGGGCGGCACTGAAGCTTTCTTT	CASSSPVSGGTEAFF
.	TRBD2	TRBV4-2	TRBJ2-2	TGTGCCAGCAGCCAAGAGGGGCCATGGGAGGGAAACACCGGGGAGCTGTTTTTT	CASSQEGPWEGNTGELFF
.	TRBD2	TRBV7-9	TRBJ2-1	TGTGCCAGCAGCAGCGGGACTAGCGGGGGCTACTACAATGAGCAGTTCTTC	CASSSGTSGGYYNEQFF
.	TRBD1	TRBV19	TRBJ1-1	TGTGCCAGTAGTACGGACAGGGGGGTTTTTAACACTGAAGCTTTCTTT	CASSTDRGVFNTEAFF
few	.	TRBV11-2	TRBJ2-1	TGTGCCAGCAGCTCAGGGCTTTCCTACAATGAGCAGTTCTTC	CASSSGLSYNEQFF
.	.	TRBV12-5	TRBJ2-5	TGTGCTAGTGGTTGGCTCCCTACCGGGACAAAAGAGACCCAGTACTTC	CASGWLPTGTKETQYF
.	.	TRBV9	TRBJ2-2	TGTGCCAGCAGCCACGGGGGCGGTCTGGGCACCGGGGAGCTGTTTTTT	CASSHGGGLGTGELFF
few	.	TRBV6-1	TRBJ2-7	TGTGCCAGCAGCCACCAATTGGAGGGCTACGAGCAGTACTTC	CASSHQLEGYEQYF
few	.	TRBV4-1	TRBJ2-7	TGCGCCAGCACCCCCTCGAGGAGTGTAGACGAGCAGTACTTC	CASTPSRSVDEQYF
few	.	TRBV20-1	TRBJ2-2	TGCAGTGCTAGAGACGGAACGTCGAACACCGGGGAGCTGTTTTTT	CSARDGTSNTGELFF
.	.	TRBV24-1	TRBJ2-2	TGTGCCACCAGGGGCGGGGCGGACACCGGGGAGCTGTTTTTT	CATRGGADTGELFF
few	.	TRBV10-2	TRBJ2-3	TGCGCCAGCAGTGAGTCGGCAGATACGCAGTATTTT	CASSESADTQYF
.	.	TRBV18	TRBJ2-1	TGTGCCAGCTCACCAAAGTGGAAAGGGAGCCCAAATGGGGACAATGAGCAGTTCTTC	CASSPKWKGSPNGDNEQFF
.	.	TRBV27	TRBJ2-1	TGTGCCAGCAGTTTAGACCGCCCTAGCTCCTACAATGAGCAGTTCTTC	CASSLDRPSSYNEQFF
once	TRBD1	TRBV12-3/TRBV12-4	TRBJ2-6	TGTGCCAGTGAGACCGGGACAGGGGGCTCCGGTTTAGCCGGGGCCAACGTCCTGACTTTC	CASETGTGGSGLAGANVLTF
.	.	TRBV4-1	TRBJ2-7	TGCGCCAGCAGCCAAGAAATTAGTCCGGCTTACCACGAGCAGTACTTC	CASSQEISPAYHEQYF
many	.	TRBV27	TRBJ2-3	TGTGCCAGCACTAAACGGGGCTACACAGATACGCAGTATTTT	CASTKRGYTDTQYF
.	.	TRBV12-3/TRBV12-4	TRBJ1-4	TGTGCCAGCAGTTTAGCTGGGGGGGCAGATGAAAAACTGTTTTTT	CASSLAGGADEKLFF
few	TRBD2	TRBV19	TRBJ2-2	TGTGCCAGTAGTATGACTAGCGCCGGGGAGCTGTTTTTT	CASSMTSAGELFF
few	.	TRBV11-3	TRBJ2-2	TGTGCCAGCAGCGTGCGGGTCAGATTGAACACCGGGGAGCTGTTTTTT	CASSVRVRLNTGELFF
many	.	TRBV10-3	TRBJ1-1	TGTGCCATCAATACAAATCCCGCGGACACTGAAGCTTTCTTT	CAINTNPADTEAFF
.	.	TRBV25-1	TRBJ1-4	TGTGCCAGCAGTGACCCGACAGCAACTAATGAAAAACTGTTTTTT	CASSDPTATNEKLFF
.	TRBD1	TRBV5-1	TRBJ2-3	TGCGCCAGCAGTTTGACAGGGAAGGGGCCAGATACGCAGTATTTT	CASSLTGKGPDTQYF
.	.	TRBV4-1	TRBJ2-2	TGCGCCAGCAGCCAAGGTCGGGAGCTGTTTTTT	CASSQGRELFF
few	.	TRBV2	TRBJ2-3	TGTGCCAGCAGTGCCTTGTCTAGCTCTAGCACAGATACGCAGTATTTT	CASSALSSSSTDTQYF